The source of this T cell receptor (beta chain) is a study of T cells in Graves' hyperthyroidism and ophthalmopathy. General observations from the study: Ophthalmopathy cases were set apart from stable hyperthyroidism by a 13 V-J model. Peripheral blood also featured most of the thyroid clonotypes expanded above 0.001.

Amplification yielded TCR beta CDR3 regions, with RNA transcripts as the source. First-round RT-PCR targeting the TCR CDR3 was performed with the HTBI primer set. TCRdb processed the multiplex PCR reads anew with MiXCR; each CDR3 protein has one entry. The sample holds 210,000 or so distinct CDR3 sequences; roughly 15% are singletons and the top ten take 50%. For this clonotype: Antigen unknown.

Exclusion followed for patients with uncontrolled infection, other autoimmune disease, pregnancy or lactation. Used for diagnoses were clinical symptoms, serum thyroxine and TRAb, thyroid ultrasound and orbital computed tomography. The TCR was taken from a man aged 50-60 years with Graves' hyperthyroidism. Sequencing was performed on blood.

CDR3 in amino acids: CASQPGTGPTNEKLFF. The CDR3 bases are TGTGCCAGCCAACCCGGGACAGGGCCAACTAATGAAAAACTGTTTTTT. The genes are TRBV12-3 or TRBV12-4 and TRBJ1-4; 9 nucleotides match TRBD1. Trimming at V came to 8 bases and at J to 0 bases, leaving 7 bases not matched to a gene. The CDR3 length is 16 residues.